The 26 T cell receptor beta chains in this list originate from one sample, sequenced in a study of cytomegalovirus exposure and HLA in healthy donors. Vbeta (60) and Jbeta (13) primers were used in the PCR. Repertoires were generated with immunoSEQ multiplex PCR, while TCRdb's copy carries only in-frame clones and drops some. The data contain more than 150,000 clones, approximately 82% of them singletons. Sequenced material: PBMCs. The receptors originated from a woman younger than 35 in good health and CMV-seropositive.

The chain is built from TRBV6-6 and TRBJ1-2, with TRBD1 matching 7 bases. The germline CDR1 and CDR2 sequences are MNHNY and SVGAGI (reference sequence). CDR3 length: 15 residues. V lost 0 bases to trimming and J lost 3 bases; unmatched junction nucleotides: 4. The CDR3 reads CASSYSVTGDYGYTF. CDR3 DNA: TGTGCCAGCAGTTACTCGGTAACAGGGGACTATGGCTACACCTTC.

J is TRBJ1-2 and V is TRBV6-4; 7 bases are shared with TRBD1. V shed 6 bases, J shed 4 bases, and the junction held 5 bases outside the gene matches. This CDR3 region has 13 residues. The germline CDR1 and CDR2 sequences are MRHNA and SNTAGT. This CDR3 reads CASRQGFGYGYTF. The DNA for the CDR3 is TGTGCCAGCAGACAGGGGTTCGGCTATGGCTACACCTTC.

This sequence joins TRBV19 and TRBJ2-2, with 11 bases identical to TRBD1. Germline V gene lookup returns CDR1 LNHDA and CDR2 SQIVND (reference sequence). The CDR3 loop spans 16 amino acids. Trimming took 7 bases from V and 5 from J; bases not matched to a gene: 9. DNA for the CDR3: TGTGCCAGTAACCCCGGGACAGGGGGTAGGACCGGGGAGCTGTTTTTT. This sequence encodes CASNPGTGGRTGELFF.

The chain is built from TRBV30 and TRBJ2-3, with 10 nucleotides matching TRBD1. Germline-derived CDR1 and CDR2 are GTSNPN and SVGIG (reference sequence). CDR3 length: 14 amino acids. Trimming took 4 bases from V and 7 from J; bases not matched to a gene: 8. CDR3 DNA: TGTGCCTGGACCCAAGGGACAGGGGTGAATACGCAGTATTTT. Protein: CAWTQGTGVNTQYF.

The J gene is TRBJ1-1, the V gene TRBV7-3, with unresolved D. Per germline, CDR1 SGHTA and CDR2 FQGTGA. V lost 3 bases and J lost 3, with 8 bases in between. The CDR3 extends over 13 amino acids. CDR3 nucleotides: TGTGCCAGCAGCTTGAAGCGGGACACTGAAGCTTTCTTT. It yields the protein CASSLKRDTEAFF.

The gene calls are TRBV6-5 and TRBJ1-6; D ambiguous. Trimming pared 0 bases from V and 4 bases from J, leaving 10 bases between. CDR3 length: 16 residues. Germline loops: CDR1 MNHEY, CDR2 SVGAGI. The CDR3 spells CASSYSYTGYNSPLHF. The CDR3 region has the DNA TGTGCCAGCAGTTACTCGTATACGGGTTATAATTCACCCCTCCACTTT.

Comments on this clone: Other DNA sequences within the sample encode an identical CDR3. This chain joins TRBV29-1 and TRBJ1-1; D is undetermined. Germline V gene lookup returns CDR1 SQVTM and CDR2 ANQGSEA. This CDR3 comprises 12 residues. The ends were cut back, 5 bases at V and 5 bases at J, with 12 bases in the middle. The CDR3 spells CSVLRGGTEAFF. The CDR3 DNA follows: TGCAGCGTTCTCCGTGGCGGGACTGAAGCTTTCTTT. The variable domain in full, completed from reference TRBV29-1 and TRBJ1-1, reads SAVISQKPSRDICQRGTSLTIQCQVDSQVTMMFWYRQQPGQSLTLIATANQGSEATYESGFVIDKFPISRPNLTFSTLTVSNMSPEDSSIYLCSVLRGGTEAFFGQGTRLTVV.

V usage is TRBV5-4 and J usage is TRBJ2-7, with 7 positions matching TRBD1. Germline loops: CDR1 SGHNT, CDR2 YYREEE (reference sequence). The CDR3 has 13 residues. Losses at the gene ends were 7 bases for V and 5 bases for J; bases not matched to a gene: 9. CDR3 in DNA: TGTGCCAGCCACAGACAGGGAACGAACGAGCAGTACGTC. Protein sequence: CASHRQGTNEQYV.

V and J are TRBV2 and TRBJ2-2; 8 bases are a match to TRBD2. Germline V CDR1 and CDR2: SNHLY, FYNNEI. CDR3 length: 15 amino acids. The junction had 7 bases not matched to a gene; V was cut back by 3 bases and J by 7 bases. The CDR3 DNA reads TGTGCCAGCAGTGAGCCGGGACTAGTTAGCGGGGAGCTGTTTTTT. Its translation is CASSEPGLVSGELFF.

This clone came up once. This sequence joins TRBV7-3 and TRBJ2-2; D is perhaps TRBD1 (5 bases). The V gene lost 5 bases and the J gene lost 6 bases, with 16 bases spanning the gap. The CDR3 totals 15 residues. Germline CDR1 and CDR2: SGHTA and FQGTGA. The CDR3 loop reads CASSRNPRVPGELFF. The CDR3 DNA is TGTGCCAGCAGCCGAAACCCCAGGGTACCCGGGGAGCTGTTTTTT.

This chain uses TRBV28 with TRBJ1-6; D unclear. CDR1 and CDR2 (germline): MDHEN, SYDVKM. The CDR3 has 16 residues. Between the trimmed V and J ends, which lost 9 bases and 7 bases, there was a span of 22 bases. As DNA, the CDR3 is TGTGCCAGTTCTACCTTTCCACGCCCGGAGAATTCACCCCTCCACTTT. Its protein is CASSTFPRPENSPLHF.

In DNA form, the CDR3 reads TGTGCCAGCAGTTACTACAGGGGATCCTACGAGCAGTACTTC. This sequence encodes CASSYYRGSYEQYF. This chain joins TRBV6-5 and TRBJ2-7; 7 positions match TRBD1. Trimming cost V 1 base and J 1 base; bases outside gene matches: 1. CDR3 length: 14 amino acids. The V gene's germline CDR1 is MNHEY and CDR2 SVGAGI.

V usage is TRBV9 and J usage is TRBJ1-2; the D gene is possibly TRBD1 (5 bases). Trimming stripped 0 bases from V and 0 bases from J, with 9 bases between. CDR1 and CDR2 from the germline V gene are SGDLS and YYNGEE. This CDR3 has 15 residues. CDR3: CASSVATDTNYGYTF. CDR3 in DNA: TGTGCCAGCAGCGTAGCTACGGACACTAACTATGGCTACACCTTC.

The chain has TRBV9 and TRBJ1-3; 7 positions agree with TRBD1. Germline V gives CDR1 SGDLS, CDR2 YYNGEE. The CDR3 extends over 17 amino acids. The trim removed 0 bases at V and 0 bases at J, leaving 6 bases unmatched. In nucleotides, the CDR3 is TGTGCCAGCAGCGTAGCACCAGGGGGGCTCTCTGGAAACACCATATATTTT. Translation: CASSVAPGGLSGNTIYF. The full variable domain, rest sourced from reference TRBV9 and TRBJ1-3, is DSGVTQTPKHLITATGQRVTLRCSPRSGDLSVYWYQQSLDQGLQFLIQYYNGEERAKGNILERFSAQQFPDLHSELNLSSLELGDSALYFCASSVAPGGLSGNTIYFGEGSWLTVV.

The CDR3 sequence: CASSLGQGRGTQYF. For the CDR3, the DNA is TGCGCCAGCAGCTTGGGGCAGGGGAGGGGTACGCAGTATTTT. This chain joins TRBV5-1 and TRBJ2-3; D might be TRBD2 (7 bases). Germline V gene sequence: CDR1 SGHRS, CDR2 YFSETQ. V lost 0 bases to trimming and J lost 8 bases, with 13 bases between them. The length of the CDR3 is 14 residues.

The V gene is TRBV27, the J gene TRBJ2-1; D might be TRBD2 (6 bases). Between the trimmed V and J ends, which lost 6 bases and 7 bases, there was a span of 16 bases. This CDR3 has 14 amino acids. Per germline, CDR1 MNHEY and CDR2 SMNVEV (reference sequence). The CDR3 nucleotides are TGTGCCAGCAGAAGAGCGGGTCCCCTGAATGAGCAGTTCTTC. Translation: CASRRAGPLNEQFF.

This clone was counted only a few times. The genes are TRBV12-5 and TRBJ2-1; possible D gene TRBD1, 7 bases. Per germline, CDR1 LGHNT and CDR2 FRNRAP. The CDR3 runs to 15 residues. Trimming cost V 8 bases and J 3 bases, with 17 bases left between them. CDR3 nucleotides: TGTGCTAGTATGCCCGCGGGACAGAGCTACAATGAGCAGTTCTTC. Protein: CASMPAGQSYNEQFF.

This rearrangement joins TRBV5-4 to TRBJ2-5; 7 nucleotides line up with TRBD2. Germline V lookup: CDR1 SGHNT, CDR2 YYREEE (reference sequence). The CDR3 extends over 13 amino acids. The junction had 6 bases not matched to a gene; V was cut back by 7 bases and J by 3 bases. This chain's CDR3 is CASVGTTEETQYF. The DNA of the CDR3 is TGTGCCAGCGTCGGGACTACGGAAGAGACCCAGTACTTC.

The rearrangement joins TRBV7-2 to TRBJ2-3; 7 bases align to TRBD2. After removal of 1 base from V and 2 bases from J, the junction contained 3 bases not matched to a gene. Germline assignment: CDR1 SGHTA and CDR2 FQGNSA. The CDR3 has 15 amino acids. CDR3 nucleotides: TGTGCCAGCAGCTTAGAGGGAGGGGTCACAGATACGCAGTATTTT. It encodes CASSLEGGVTDTQYF.

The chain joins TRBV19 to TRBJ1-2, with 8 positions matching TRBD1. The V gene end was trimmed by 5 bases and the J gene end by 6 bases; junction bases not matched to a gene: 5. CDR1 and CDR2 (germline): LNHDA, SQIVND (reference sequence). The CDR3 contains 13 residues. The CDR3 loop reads CASSPQGAHGYTF. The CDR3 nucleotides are TGTGCCAGTAGTCCTCAGGGGGCTCATGGCTACACCTTC.

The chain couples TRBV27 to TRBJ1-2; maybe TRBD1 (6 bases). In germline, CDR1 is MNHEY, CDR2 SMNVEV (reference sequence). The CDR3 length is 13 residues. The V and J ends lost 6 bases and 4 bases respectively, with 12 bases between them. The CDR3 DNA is TGTGCCAGCAGCCCAGGGGACCGCTATGGCTACACCTTC. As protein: CASSPGDRYGYTF.

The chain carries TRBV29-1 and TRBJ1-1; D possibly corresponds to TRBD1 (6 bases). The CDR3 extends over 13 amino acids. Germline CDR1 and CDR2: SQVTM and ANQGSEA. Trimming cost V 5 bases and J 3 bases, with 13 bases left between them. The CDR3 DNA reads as TGCAGCGTTTCACAGGGTAAGCACACTGAAGCTTTCTTT. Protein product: CSVSQGKHTEAFF.

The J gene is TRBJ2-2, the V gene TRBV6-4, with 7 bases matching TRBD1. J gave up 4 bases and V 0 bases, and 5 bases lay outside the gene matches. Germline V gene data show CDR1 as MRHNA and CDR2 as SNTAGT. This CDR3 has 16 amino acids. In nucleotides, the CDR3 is TGTGCCAGCAGTGACTCCTGGACAGGAGGCACCGGGGAGCTGTTTTTT. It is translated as CASSDSWTGGTGELFF.

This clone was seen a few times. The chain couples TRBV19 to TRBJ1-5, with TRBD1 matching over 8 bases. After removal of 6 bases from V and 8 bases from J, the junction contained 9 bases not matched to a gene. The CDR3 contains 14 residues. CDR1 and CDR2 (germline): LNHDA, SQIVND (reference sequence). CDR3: CASSQRTGTKPQHF. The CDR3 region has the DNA TGTGCCAGTAGCCAAAGGACAGGGACTAAGCCCCAGCATTTT.

This CDR3 is CAWSEWGENEKLFF. Here the CDR3 DNA reads TGTGCCTGGAGTGAGTGGGGAGAGAATGAAAAACTGTTTTTT. V gene TRBV30 combines with J gene TRBJ1-4; D is uncertain. Between the trimmed V and J ends, which lost 1 base and 5 bases, there was a span of 11 bases. The CDR3 extends over 14 amino acids. CDR1 is GTSNPN and CDR2 is SVGIG in the germline V gene (reference sequence).

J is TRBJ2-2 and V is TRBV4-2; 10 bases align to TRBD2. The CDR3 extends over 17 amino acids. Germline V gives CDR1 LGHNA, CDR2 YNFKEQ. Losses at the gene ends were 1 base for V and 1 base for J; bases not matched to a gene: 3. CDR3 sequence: CASSQGPSGGNTGELFF. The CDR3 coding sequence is TGTGCCAGCAGCCAAGGGCCTAGCGGGGGGAACACCGGGGAGCTGTTTTTT.